The TCR beta chain described here comes from a study of a mutant IDH1 vaccine in newly diagnosed glioma. Study summary: Scheduled for weeks 1, 3, 5, 7, 11, 15, 19 and 23, eight vaccinations were given to patients.

Assay used: immunoSEQ multiplex PCR; TCRdb lists only in-frame clones, some missing. The table records fewer than 150,000 clones, almost 90% of them present only once. Regarding time point: week 11, during vaccination. In every dose of vaccine, 300 ug of mutant IDH1 20-mer peptide was given alongside topical imiquimod. The CDR3 loop spans 12 amino acids. V dropped 7 bases and J dropped 5 bases, with 11 bases sitting between them. Germline assignment: CDR1 MNHEY and CDR2 SVGAGI. Worth noting for this clone: Its matching antigen is unknown.

Sequences were derived from PBMCs, sampled from a glioma patient whose treatment included an IDH1 peptide vaccine. The V call is TRBV6-5, the J call TRBJ1-2, with D perhaps TRBD1 (5 bases). The clonotype originates from a woman between 45 and 60 years old with glioma. Written as DNA, the CDR3 is TGTGCCAGCACCAGGGACGGTTATGGCTACACCTTC. It yields the protein CASTRDGYGYTF.